This T cell receptor beta chain was found in a study of T cells in localized non-small cell lung cancer. The study's findings and limits: Investigators sequenced only a single tumor region, leaving heterogeneity possible.

The method was immunoSEQ multiplex PCR; TCRdb's version includes in-frame clones alone and lacks a portion of them. The table records 31,000 or so clones, 89% of them present only once. Note on this clone: Its antigen is not known.

V lost 3 bases and J 4 bases, leaving 13 bases between the germline ends. CDR1 and CDR2 from the germline V gene are KGHSH and LQKENI. The CDR3 is made up of 15 amino acids. This specimen consisted of peripheral blood, obtained before any cancer treatment. This TCR derives from a woman between 35 and 70 years old with stage I lung adenocarcinoma. The chain joins TRBV18 to TRBJ2-1; D possibly corresponds to TRBD1 (5 bases). DNA for the CDR3: TGTGCCAGCTCACCTGACAGCCCAAAGTACAATGAGCAGTTCTTC. Its translation is CASSPDSPKYNEQFF.